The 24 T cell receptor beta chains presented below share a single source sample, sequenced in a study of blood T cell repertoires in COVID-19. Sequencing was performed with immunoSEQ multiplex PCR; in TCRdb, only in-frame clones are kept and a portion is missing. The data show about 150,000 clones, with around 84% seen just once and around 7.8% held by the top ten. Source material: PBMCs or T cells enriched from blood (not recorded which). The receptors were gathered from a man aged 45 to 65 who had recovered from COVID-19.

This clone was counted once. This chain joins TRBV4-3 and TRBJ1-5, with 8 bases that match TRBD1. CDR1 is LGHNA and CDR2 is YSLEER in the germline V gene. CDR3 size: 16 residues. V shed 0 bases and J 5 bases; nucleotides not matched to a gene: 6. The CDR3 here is CASSQEVTGAYQPQHF. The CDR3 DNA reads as TGCGCCAGCAGCCAAGAGGTGACAGGGGCATATCAGCCCCAGCATTTT.

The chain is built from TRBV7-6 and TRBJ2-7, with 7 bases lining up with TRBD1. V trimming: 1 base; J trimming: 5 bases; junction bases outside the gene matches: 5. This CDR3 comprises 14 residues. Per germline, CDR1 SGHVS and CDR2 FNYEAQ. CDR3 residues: CASSLEQGRHEQYF. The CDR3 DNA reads TGTGCCAGCAGCTTAGAACAGGGGCGACACGAGCAGTACTTC.

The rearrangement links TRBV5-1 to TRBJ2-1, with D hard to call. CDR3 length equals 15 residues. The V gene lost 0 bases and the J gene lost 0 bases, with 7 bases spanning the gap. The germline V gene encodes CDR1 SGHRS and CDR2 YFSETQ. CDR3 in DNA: TGCGCCAGCAGCTTGGGTACGAGCTCCTACAATGAGCAGTTCTTC. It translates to CASSLGTSSYNEQFF.

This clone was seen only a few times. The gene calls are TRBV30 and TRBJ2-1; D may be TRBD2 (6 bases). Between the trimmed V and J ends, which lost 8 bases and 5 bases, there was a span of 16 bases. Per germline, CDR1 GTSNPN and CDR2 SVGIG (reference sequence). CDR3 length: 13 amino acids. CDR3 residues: CAGGTGSNNEQFF. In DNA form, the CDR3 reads TGTGCCGGGGGGACGGGGTCGAACAATGAGCAGTTCTTC.

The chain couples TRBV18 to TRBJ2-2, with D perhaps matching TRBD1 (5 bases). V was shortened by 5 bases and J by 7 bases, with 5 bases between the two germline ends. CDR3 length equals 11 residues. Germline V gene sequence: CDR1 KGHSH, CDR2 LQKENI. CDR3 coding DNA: TGTGCCAGCTCAAGGGGCGGGGAGCTGTTTTTT. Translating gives CASSRGGELFF.

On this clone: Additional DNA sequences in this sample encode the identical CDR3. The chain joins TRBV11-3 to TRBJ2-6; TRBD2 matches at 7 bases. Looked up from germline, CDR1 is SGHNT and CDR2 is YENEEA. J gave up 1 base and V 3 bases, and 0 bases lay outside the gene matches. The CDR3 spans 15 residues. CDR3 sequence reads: CASSLGGSGANVLTF. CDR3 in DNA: TGTGCCAGCAGCTTGGGAGGGTCTGGGGCCAACGTCCTGACTTTC.

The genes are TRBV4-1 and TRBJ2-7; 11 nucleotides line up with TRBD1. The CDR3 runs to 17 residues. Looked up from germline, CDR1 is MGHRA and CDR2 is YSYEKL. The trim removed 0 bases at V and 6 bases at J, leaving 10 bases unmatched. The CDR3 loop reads CASSQDGPPGQGGEQYF. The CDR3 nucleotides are TGCGCCAGCAGCCAAGATGGGCCCCCGGGACAGGGGGGCGAGCAGTACTTC.

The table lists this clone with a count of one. The CDR3 DNA sequence: TGTGCCAGCAGTATTACAGGGAACTATGGCTACACCTTC. Its protein product is CASSITGNYGYTF. The genes are TRBV25-1 and TRBJ1-2; a possible D gene is TRBD1 (6 bases). Trimming removed 5 bases at V and 2 bases at J, with 9 bases between. This CDR3 is built from 13 residues. Germline lookup yields CDR1 MGHDK and CDR2 SYGVNS.

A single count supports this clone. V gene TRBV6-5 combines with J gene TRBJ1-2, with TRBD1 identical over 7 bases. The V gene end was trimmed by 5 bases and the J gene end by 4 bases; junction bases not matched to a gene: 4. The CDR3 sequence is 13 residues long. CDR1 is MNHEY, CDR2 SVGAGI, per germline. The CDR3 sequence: CASSTTGVYGYTF. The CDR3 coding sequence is TGTGCCAGCAGTACAACAGGGGTCTATGGCTACACCTTC.

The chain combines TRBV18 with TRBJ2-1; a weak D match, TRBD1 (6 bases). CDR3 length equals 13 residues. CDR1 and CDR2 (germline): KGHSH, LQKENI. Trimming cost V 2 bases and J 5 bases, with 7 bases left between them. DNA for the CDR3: TGTGCCAGCTCACCAAGGACAGACAATGAGCAGTTCTTC. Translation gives CASSPRTDNEQFF.

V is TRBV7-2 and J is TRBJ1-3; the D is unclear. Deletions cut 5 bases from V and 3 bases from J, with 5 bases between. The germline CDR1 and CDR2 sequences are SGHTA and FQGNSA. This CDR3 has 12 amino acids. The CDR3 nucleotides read TGTGCCAGCAGCCCCCATGGAAACACCATATATTTT. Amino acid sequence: CASSPHGNTIYF.

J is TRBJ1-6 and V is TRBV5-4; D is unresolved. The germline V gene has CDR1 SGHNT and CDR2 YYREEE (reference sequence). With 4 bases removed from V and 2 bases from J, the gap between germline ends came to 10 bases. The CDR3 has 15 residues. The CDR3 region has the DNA TGTGCCAGCAGCCTAACCTCTACCTATAATTCACCCCTCCACTTT. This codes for CASSLTSTYNSPLHF.

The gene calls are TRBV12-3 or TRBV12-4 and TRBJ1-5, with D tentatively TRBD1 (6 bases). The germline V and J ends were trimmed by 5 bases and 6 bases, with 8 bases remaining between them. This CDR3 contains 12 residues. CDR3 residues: CASSPGVQPQHF. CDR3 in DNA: TGTGCCAGCAGTCCAGGGGTTCAGCCCCAGCATTTT.

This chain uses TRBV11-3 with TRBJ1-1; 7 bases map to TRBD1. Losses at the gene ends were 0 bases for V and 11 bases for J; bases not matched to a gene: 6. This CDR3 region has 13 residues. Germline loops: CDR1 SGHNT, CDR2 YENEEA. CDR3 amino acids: CASSLDRAGGAFF. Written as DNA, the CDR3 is TGTGCCAGCAGCTTAGATCGGGCAGGGGGTGCTTTCTTT.

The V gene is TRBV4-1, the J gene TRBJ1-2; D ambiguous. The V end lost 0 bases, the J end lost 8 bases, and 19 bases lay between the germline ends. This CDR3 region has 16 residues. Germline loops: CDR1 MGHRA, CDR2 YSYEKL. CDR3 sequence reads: CASSQDRGSQTYGYTF. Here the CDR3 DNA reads TGCGCCAGCAGCCAAGATAGAGGAAGCCAGACGTACGGCTACACCTTC.

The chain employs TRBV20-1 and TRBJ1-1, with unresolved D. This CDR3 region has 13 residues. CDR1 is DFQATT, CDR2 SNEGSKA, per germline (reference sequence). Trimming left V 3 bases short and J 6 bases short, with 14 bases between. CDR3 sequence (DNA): TGCAGTGCTAGTGTGTTCCGAGGAGCTGAAGCTTTCTTT. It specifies CSASVFRGAEAFF.

CDR3 DNA sequence: TGTGCCAGCAGCCACAGGACAGAGACTAATGAAAAACTGTTTTTT. As protein: CASSHRTETNEKLFF. V is TRBV11-3 and J is TRBJ1-4, with D possibly being TRBD1 (6 bases). This CDR3 spans 15 amino acids. Looked up from germline, CDR1 is SGHNT and CDR2 is YENEEA. V lost 5 bases to trimming and J lost 2 bases, with 12 bases between them.

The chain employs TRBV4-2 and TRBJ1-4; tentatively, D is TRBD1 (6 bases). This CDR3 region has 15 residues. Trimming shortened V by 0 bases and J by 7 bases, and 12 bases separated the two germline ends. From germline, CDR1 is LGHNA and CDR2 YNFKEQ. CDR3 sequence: CASSQEPGDREKLFF. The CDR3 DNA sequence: TGTGCCAGCAGCCAAGAGCCAGGGGATCGTGAAAAACTGTTTTTT.

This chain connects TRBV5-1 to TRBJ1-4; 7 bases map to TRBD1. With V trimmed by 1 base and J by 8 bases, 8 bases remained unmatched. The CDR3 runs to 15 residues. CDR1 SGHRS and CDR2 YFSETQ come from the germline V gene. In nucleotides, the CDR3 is TGCGCCAGCAGCTTGCGGGGACAGCTTACGGAAAAACTGTTTTTT. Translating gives CASSLRGQLTEKLFF.

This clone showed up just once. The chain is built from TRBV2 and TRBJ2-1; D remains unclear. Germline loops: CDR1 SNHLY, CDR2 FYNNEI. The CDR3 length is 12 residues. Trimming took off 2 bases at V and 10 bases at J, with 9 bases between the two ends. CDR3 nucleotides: TGTGCCAGCAGTGAACATAGAGGAGAGCAGTTCTTC. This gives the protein CASSEHRGEQFF.

The chain's CDR3 is CASSSPGTGETQYF. DNA for the CDR3: TGTGCCAGCAGCTCTCCCGGGACAGGGGAGACCCAGTACTTC. The chain uses TRBV7-9 and TRBJ2-5, with 9 bases lining up with TRBD1. Germline V CDR1 and CDR2: SEHNR, FQNEAQ (reference sequence). J gave up 5 bases and V 4 bases, and 5 bases lay outside the gene matches. The CDR3 is 14 amino acids.

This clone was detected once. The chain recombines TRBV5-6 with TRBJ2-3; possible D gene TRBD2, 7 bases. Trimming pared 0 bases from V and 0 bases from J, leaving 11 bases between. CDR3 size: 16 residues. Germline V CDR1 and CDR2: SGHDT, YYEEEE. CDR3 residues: CASSLGAGASTDTQYF. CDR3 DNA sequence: TGTGCCAGCAGCTTGGGGGCGGGGGCTAGCACAGATACGCAGTATTTT.

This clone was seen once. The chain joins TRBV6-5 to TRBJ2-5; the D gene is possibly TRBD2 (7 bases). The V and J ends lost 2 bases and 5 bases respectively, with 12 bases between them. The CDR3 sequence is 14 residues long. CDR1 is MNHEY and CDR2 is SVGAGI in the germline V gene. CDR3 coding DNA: TGTGCCAGCAGTTACGGCAGGGGAGGGGAGACCCAGTACTTC. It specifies CASSYGRGGETQYF.

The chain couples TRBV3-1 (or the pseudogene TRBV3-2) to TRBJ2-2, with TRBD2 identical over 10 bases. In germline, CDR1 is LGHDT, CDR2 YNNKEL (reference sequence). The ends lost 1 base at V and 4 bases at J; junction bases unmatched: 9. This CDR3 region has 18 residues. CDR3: CASSQAVIAGGVTGELFF. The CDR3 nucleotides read TGTGCCAGCAGCCAAGCCGTAATAGCGGGGGGCGTCACCGGGGAGCTGTTTTTT.